This TCR beta chain emerged from a study of blood T cell repertoires in COVID-19. Across the study: The United States, Italy and Spain supplied acute and convalescent COVID-19 samples. From T cells, B-cell-depleted T cells, or PBMCs came the material, which was cDNA or gDNA.

This clone was counted only a few times. Per the original data handling: By means of reference gene primer amplification, nucleated cell counts were estimated. Clones were sequenced by immunoSEQ multiplex PCR, and TCRdb holds only the in-frame ones, with some missing. Clone size and the V and J calls come from that table; the DNA yielded D and trimming. Of around 60,000 clones in the sample, more than 75% are singletons; the top ten hold approximately 7%. CDR3 size: 18 residues. Germline assignment: CDR1 SGHTA and CDR2 FQGNSA. The V segment lost 2 bases and the J segment 4 bases; nucleotides outside the gene matches: 14.

The sequencing sample was made of peripheral blood. This chain links TRBV7-2 with TRBJ2-7, with TRBD2 matching 10 bases. The clonotype originates from a man between 60 and 75 years old with acute or convalescent COVID-19. CDR3 in amino acids: CASSLRVAGGLHQYEQYF. In nucleotides, the CDR3 is TGTGCCAGCAGCTTACGGGTAGCGGGGGGCCTGCACCAGTACGAGCAGTACTTC.